The following is a T cell receptor beta chain sequence with its context. TCRdb keeps only in-frame clones here, not all; method: immunoSEQ multiplex PCR. The table records 25,000 to 30,000 clones, under 90% of them present only once. The CDR3 extends over 15 amino acids. Germline CDR1 reads LGHNA; CDR2 reads YSLEER. Trimming pared 0 bases from V and 3 bases from J, leaving 11 bases between. This sample was taken from a study of regulatory dendritic cells for organ transplantation. The sequenced material came from naive CD8+ T cells from blood. Subset in this sample: CD45RA+ naive T cells. The V gene is TRBV4-3, the J gene TRBJ2-5; D is perhaps TRBD1 (6 bases). The receptor was isolated from a human donor in good health. The CDR3, as DNA: TGCGCCAGCAGCCAAGATAGGGACACCGAAGAGACCCAGTACTTC. Translated, it gives CASSQDRDTEETQYF.